The entry below describes one T cell receptor beta chain. Its matching antigen is unknown. Germline CDR1 reads SGHNT; CDR2 reads YENEEA. The CDR3 contains 15 residues. Trimming cost V 3 bases and J 3 bases; bases outside gene matches: 5. This sample is drawn from a study of T cell responses to AZD1222 COVID-19 vaccine. Overall study context: Both about-4-week and about-12-week second-dose recipients were combined. Findings and limits, study-wide: White British donors predominated, females outnumbered males, and clonal diversity was possibly underestimated. None of the repertoires were sampled until the peak T cell response had passed. Spike-specific TCR depth and breadth grew after two AZD1222 doses.

Profiling relied on immunoSEQ multiplex PCR, and the TCRdb table lists in-frame clones only, not all of them. Among around 100,000 clones listed, over 85% were seen once. V is TRBV11-3 and J is TRBJ2-3; 8 bases are a match to TRBD2. This receptor was identified in an adult in good health. The sequencing used peripheral blood, collected on day 0 of AZD1222 vaccination. The CDR3 region has the DNA TGTGCCAGCAGCTTTTCGGGACTAGGGACAGATACGCAGTATTTT. Encoded protein: CASSFSGLGTDTQYF.